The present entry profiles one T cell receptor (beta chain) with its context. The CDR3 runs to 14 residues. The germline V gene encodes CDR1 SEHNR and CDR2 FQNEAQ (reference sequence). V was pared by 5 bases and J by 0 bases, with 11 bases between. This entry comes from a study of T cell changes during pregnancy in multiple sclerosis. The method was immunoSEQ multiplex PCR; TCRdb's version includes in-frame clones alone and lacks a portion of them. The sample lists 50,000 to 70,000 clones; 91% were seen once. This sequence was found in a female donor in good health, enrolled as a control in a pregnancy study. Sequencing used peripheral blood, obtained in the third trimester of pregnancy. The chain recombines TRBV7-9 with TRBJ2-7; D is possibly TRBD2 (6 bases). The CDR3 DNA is TGTGCCAGCAGCACCCTGGGACTCTCCTACGAGCAGTACTTC. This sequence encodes CASSTLGLSYEQYF. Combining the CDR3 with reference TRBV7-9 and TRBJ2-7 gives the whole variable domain DTGVSQNPRHKITKRGQNVTFRCDPISEHNRLYWYRQTLGQGPEFLTYFQNEAQLEKSRLLSDRFSAERPKGSFSTLEIQRTEQGDSAMYLCASSTLGLSYEQYFGPGTRLTVT.